A selection of T cell receptor beta chains follows, all from one sample in a study of shared clonotypes between healthy human individuals. Repertoires were generated with immunoSEQ multiplex PCR, while TCRdb's copy carries only in-frame clones and drops some. The data hold some 2.1 million clones, with about 95% observed a single time. Specimen: naive CD8+ T cells sorted from blood. The source of these receptors is a man aged 18 to 29 in good health. Both conserved end residues are part of each CDR3. The order of the fields is D gene, clone size, V gene, J gene, CDR3 DNA, CDR3 protein. The D gene is left open where the match is weak. Clone size is not always given. Where it is, it says once, few, many or a class for expanded clones.

d_gene: TRBD1; abundance: .; v_gene: TRBV25-1; j_gene: TRBJ1-1; CDR3nt: TGTGCCAGCAGTGACCAGGGGGCCACTGAAGCTTTCTTT; CDR3aa: CASSDQGATEAFF
d_gene: TRBD2; abundance: .; v_gene: TRBV4-2; j_gene: TRBJ2-7; CDR3nt: TGTGCCAGCAGCCAAGATTTGGACGGGGGGGATTCCTACGAGCAGTACTTC; CDR3aa: CASSQDLDGGDSYEQYF
d_gene: .; abundance: .; v_gene: TRBV2; j_gene: TRBJ2-7; CDR3nt: TGTGCCAGCAGTGATCCAGGTTCCTACGAGCAGTACTTC; CDR3aa: CASSDPGSYEQYF
d_gene: .; abundance: .; v_gene: TRBV7-2; j_gene: TRBJ1-4; CDR3nt: TGTGCCAGCAGCCCCCCCTGGCCGGCAAATGAAAAACTGTTTTTT; CDR3aa: CASSPPWPANEKLFF
d_gene: TRBD1; abundance: once; v_gene: TRBV4-3; j_gene: TRBJ2-1; CDR3nt: TGCGCCAGCAGCCAAGAAGGGGGCCTGCGAAGTGAGCAGTTCTTC; CDR3aa: CASSQEGGLRSEQFF
d_gene: .; abundance: .; v_gene: TRBV7-9; j_gene: TRBJ2-7; CDR3nt: TGTGCCAGCAGCTCGAAAACCTACGAGCAGTACTTC; CDR3aa: CASSSKTYEQYF
d_gene: TRBD1; abundance: .; v_gene: TRBV28; j_gene: TRBJ1-1; CDR3nt: TGTGCCAGCAGTTTGGGACAGGAAGCTTTCTTT; CDR3aa: CASSLGQEAFF
d_gene: TRBD2; abundance: .; v_gene: TRBV11-2; j_gene: TRBJ2-1; CDR3nt: TGTGCCAGCAGCCTTGGGACTAGCGGGAGTTTCTACAATGAGCAGTTCTTC; CDR3aa: CASSLGTSGSFYNEQFF
d_gene: .; abundance: .; v_gene: TRBV4-3; j_gene: TRBJ1-6; CDR3nt: TGCGCCAGCAGCCAAGAGTTACAGAGGATCTATAATTCACCCCTCCACTTT; CDR3aa: CASSQELQRIYNSPLHF
d_gene: .; abundance: .; v_gene: TRBV7-9; j_gene: TRBJ2-7; CDR3nt: TGTGCCAGCAGCAGCACAGGGACTTCCTACGAGCAGTACTTC; CDR3aa: CASSSTGTSYEQYF
d_gene: TRBD1; abundance: .; v_gene: TRBV28; j_gene: TRBJ2-7; CDR3nt: TGTGCCAGCAGTTTATTGGGGACAGGGGGCTCCTACGAGCAGTACTTC; CDR3aa: CASSLLGTGGSYEQYF
d_gene: .; abundance: .; v_gene: TRBV4-3; j_gene: TRBJ2-1; CDR3nt: TGCGCCAGCAGCCATGACCCGGGGTACGGCCTCAATGAGCAGTTCTTC; CDR3aa: CASSHDPGYGLNEQFF
d_gene: .; abundance: .; v_gene: TRBV6-5; j_gene: TRBJ2-5; CDR3nt: TGTGCCAGCAGTACTTACGGGCAGGGAGAGACCCAGTACTTC; CDR3aa: CASSTYGQGETQYF
d_gene: .; abundance: once; v_gene: TRBV30; j_gene: TRBJ1-1; CDR3nt: TGTGCCTGGACTGGCTTGAACACTGAAGCTTTCTTT; CDR3aa: CAWTGLNTEAFF
d_gene: TRBD2; abundance: .; v_gene: TRBV4-1; j_gene: TRBJ2-1; CDR3nt: TGCGCCAGCAGCCAAGTCAGCGGGGCCTACAATGAGCAGTTCTTC; CDR3aa: CASSQVSGAYNEQFF
d_gene: .; abundance: .; v_gene: TRBV7-6; j_gene: TRBJ2-1; CDR3nt: TGTGCCAGCAGCTTAGCGCCCGACCTAGTCGACCCATCCCCCAATGAGCAGTTCTTC; CDR3aa: CASSLAPDLVDPSPNEQFF
d_gene: TRBD1; abundance: .; v_gene: TRBV9; j_gene: TRBJ2-7; CDR3nt: TGTGCCAGCAGCTTCGACGGGACAGGGGGCTCCGGGCAGTACTTC; CDR3aa: CASSFDGTGGSGQYF
d_gene: .; abundance: .; v_gene: TRBV13; j_gene: TRBJ2-1; CDR3nt: TGTGCCAGCAGCTTGGGGGGATCGGGATACAATGAGCAGTTCTTC; CDR3aa: CASSLGGSGYNEQFF
d_gene: .; abundance: .; v_gene: TRBV7-9; j_gene: TRBJ2-5; CDR3nt: TGTGCCAGCAGCCCATCAAGCAACGGCCAAGAGACCCAGTACTTC; CDR3aa: CASSPSSNGQETQYF
d_gene: .; abundance: .; v_gene: TRBV6-6; j_gene: TRBJ2-4; CDR3nt: TGTGCCAGCGAGTTTACTGGGGGATTAAACATTCAGTACTTC; CDR3aa: CASEFTGGLNIQYF
d_gene: TRBD2; abundance: .; v_gene: TRBV7-8; j_gene: TRBJ2-3; CDR3nt: TGTGCCAGCAGCTTAGAAGTAGCGGGTGTGACAGATACGCAGTATTTT; CDR3aa: CASSLEVAGVTDTQYF
d_gene: .; abundance: .; v_gene: TRBV5-6; j_gene: TRBJ1-1; CDR3nt: TGTGCCAGCAGCTTGGTAGGGGAAATGGACACTGAAGCTTTCTTT; CDR3aa: CASSLVGEMDTEAFF
d_gene: .; abundance: .; v_gene: TRBV5-6; j_gene: TRBJ2-7; CDR3nt: TGTGCCAGCAGCTTGCTTGGGGTCTACGAGCAGTACTTC; CDR3aa: CASSLLGVYEQYF
d_gene: .; abundance: .; v_gene: TRBV30; j_gene: TRBJ2-7; CDR3nt: TGTGCCTGGAGTGTCGGCGGTGACTACGAGCAGTACTTC; CDR3aa: CAWSVGGDYEQYF
d_gene: .; abundance: .; v_gene: TRBV1; j_gene: TRBJ2-1; CDR3nt: TGCACCAGCAGCCAAGACGACAGGGGGCGTGGGTCCTACAATGAGCAGTTCTTC; CDR3aa: CTSSQDDRGRGSYNEQFF
d_gene: TRBD1; abundance: .; v_gene: TRBV4-1; j_gene: TRBJ1-5; CDR3nt: TGCGCCAGCAGCCAAGTCGGTGGACAGGGAGGATTCGTACCCCAGCATTTT; CDR3aa: CASSQVGGQGGFVPQHF
d_gene: .; abundance: .; v_gene: TRBV7-9; j_gene: TRBJ1-1; CDR3nt: TGTGCCAGCAGCCAAACGGGCACTGAAGCTTTCTTT; CDR3aa: CASSQTGTEAFF
d_gene: .; abundance: .; v_gene: TRBV28; j_gene: TRBJ1-5; CDR3nt: TGTGCCAGCAGAGTAGGGGGTCCTCAGCCCCAGCATTTT; CDR3aa: CASRVGGPQPQHF
d_gene: .; abundance: .; v_gene: TRBV7-3; j_gene: TRBJ2-2; CDR3nt: TGTGCCAGCAGCGAACGTACCGGGGAGCTGTTTTTT; CDR3aa: CASSERTGELFF
d_gene: TRBD1; abundance: .; v_gene: TRBV28; j_gene: TRBJ2-3; CDR3nt: TGTGCCAGCAGTTCGGTGTGGACAGGGACCTTAGATACGCAGTATTTT; CDR3aa: CASSSVWTGTLDTQYF
d_gene: .; abundance: .; v_gene: TRBV13; j_gene: TRBJ2-7; CDR3nt: TGTGCCAGCAAAGAGGGGACGATGACCTACGAGCAGTACTTC; CDR3aa: CASKEGTMTYEQYF
d_gene: .; abundance: once; v_gene: TRBV9; j_gene: TRBJ2-1; CDR3nt: TGTGCCAGCTCCACGTGGGGCTCCTACAATGAGCAGTTCTTC; CDR3aa: CASSTWGSYNEQFF
d_gene: .; abundance: .; v_gene: TRBV28; j_gene: TRBJ1-1; CDR3nt: TGTGCCAGCAGTTTCCGATATGGAGACGTAGCTTTCTTT; CDR3aa: CASSFRYGDVAFF
d_gene: TRBD1; abundance: .; v_gene: TRBV6-6; j_gene: TRBJ2-7; CDR3nt: TGTGCCAGCAGCCAGACAGGGGGATACGAGCAGTACTTC; CDR3aa: CASSQTGGYEQYF
d_gene: .; abundance: .; v_gene: TRBV6-5; j_gene: TRBJ2-7; CDR3nt: TGTGCCAGCAGTTACCGAGAGAAGGTCCACGAGCAGTACTTC; CDR3aa: CASSYREKVHEQYF
d_gene: .; abundance: .; v_gene: TRBV5-1; j_gene: TRBJ2-7; CDR3nt: TGCGCCAGCAGCTTGGGGGCCCGGGGCGAGCAGTACTTC; CDR3aa: CASSLGARGEQYF
d_gene: .; abundance: .; v_gene: TRBV14; j_gene: TRBJ1-2; CDR3nt: TGTGCCAGCAGCCAAGGCATCCCAGCTTACTATGGCTACACCTTC; CDR3aa: CASSQGIPAYYGYTF
d_gene: TRBD1; abundance: once; v_gene: TRBV27; j_gene: TRBJ2-5; CDR3nt: TGTGCCAGCAGTTTTACAGGGGGCCAGGAGACCCAGTACTTC; CDR3aa: CASSFTGGQETQYF
d_gene: .; abundance: .; v_gene: TRBV27; j_gene: TRBJ1-4; CDR3nt: TGTGCCAGCAGTCCCCGACAGTTTAATGAAAAACTGTTTTTT; CDR3aa: CASSPRQFNEKLFF
d_gene: TRBD2; abundance: .; v_gene: TRBV7-9; j_gene: TRBJ2-3; CDR3nt: TGTGCCAGCAGCTCAGGGACTAGCGGATACACAGATACGCAGTATTTT; CDR3aa: CASSSGTSGYTDTQYF
d_gene: TRBD1; abundance: once; v_gene: TRBV27; j_gene: TRBJ2-7; CDR3nt: TGTGCCAGCGGCTATGCAGGACAGGGGTCCGAGCAGTACTTC; CDR3aa: CASGYAGQGSEQYF
d_gene: .; abundance: .; v_gene: TRBV6-4; j_gene: TRBJ1-2; CDR3nt: TGTGCCAGCAGTGACCCATTCTATGGCTACACCTTC; CDR3aa: CASSDPFYGYTF